This passage covers 4 T cell receptor beta chains from one sample sequenced in a study of blood T cells in healthy people across ages. The use of a sample-barcoded 5' primer and a J-beta primer mix characterized a second PCR of roughly 6 to 12 cycles. TCRdb analysed the 5' RACE reads with MiXCR anew, one entry per CDR3 protein. The table records fewer than 900,000 distinct CDR3 sequences, approximately 43% of them present only once. Specimen: blood. Source of these receptors: an older woman in good health.

This chain uses TRBV30 with TRBJ2-1; TRBD2 might be the D (6 bases). V dropped 5 bases and J dropped 9 bases, with 17 bases sitting between them. Germline V CDR1 and CDR2: GTSNPN, SVGIG (reference sequence). The CDR3 contains 13 residues. CDR3 amino acids: CAWDRLAGREQFF. The CDR3 bases are TGTGCCTGGGACCGACTGGCGGGGCGTGAGCAGTTCTTC. Looking up the rest from reference TRBV30 and TRBJ2-1 gives the full variable domain: SQTIHQWPATLVQPVGSPLSLECTVEGTSNPNLYWYRQAAGRGLQLLFYSVGIGQISSEVPQNLSASRPQDRQFILSSKKLLLSDSGFYLCAWDRLAGREQFFGPGTRLTVL.

The CDR3 loop is CAISLGLAGGIPDTQYF. In nucleotides, the CDR3 is TGTGCCATCAGCCTCGGACTAGCGGGGGGGATCCCAGATACGCAGTATTTT. The chain recombines TRBV10-3 with TRBJ2-3, with 15 bases lining up with TRBD2. The CDR3 runs to 17 residues. Trimming took 6 bases from V and 4 from J; bases not matched to a gene: 8. Germline V gene sequence: CDR1 ENHRY, CDR2 SYGVKD.

The gene calls are TRBV7-2 and TRBJ2-1, with 8 bases fitting TRBD1. This CDR3 contains 17 residues. Germline assignment: CDR1 SGHTA and CDR2 FQGNSA. J lost 2 bases, V lost 3 bases, and 9 bases had no gene match. DNA of the CDR3: TGTGCCAGCAGCTTTGGCCTCGGGACAGGCGCCTACAATGAGCAGTTCTTC. This gives the protein CASSFGLGTGAYNEQFF.

This clonotype has more than one count but fewer than ten. The chain couples TRBV20-1 to TRBJ2-7; D may correspond to TRBD1 or TRBD2 (5 bases each). The assigned J gene may be wrong: the sequence end matches TRBJ2-5 better. The CDR3 is made up of 12 amino acids. Germline CDR1 reads DFQATT; CDR2 reads SNEGSKA (reference sequence). The CDR3 spells CSARNGAETQYF. CDR3 nucleotides: TGCAGTGCTAGGAACGGGGCAGAGACCCAGTACTTC.